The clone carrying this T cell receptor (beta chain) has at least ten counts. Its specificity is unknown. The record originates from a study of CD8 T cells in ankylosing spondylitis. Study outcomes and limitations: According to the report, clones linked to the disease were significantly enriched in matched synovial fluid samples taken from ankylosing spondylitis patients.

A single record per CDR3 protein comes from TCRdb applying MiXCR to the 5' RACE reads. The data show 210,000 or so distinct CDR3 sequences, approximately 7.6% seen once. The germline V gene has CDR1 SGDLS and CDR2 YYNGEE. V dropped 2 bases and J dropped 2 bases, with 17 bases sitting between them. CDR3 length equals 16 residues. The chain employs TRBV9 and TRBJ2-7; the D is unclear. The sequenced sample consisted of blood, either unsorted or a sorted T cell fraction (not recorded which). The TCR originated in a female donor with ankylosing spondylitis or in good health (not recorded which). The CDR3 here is CASSVGSENRAYEQYF. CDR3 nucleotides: TGTGCCAGCAGCGTGGGAAGTGAGAACCGAGCCTACGAGCAGTACTTC.